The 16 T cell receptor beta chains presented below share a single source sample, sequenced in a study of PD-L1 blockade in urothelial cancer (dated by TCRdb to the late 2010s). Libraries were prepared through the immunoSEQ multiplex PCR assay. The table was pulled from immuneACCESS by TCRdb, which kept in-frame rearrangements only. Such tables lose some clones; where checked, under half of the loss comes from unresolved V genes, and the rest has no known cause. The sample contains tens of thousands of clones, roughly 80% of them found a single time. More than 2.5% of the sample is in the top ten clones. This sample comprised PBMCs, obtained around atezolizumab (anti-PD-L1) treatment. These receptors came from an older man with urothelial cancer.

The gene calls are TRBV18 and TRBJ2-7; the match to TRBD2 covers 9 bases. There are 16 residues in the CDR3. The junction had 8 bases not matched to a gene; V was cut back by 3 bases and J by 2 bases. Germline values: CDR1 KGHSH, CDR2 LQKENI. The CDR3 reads CASSPATSGKTYEQYF. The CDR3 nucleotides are TGTGCCAGCTCACCCGCGACTAGCGGAAAGACCTACGAGCAGTACTTC.

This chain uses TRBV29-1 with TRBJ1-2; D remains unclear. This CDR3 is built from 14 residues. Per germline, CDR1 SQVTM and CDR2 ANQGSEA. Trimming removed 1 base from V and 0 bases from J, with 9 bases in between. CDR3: CSVEAGGPNYGYTF. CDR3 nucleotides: TGCAGCGTTGAAGCAGGAGGTCCTAACTATGGCTACACCTTC.

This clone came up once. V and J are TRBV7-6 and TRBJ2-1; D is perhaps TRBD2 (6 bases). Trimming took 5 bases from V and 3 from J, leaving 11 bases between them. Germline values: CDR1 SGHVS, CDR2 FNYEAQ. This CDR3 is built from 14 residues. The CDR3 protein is CASSQGGNYNEQFF. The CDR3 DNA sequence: TGTGCCAGCAGCCAGGGAGGAAACTACAATGAGCAGTTCTTC.

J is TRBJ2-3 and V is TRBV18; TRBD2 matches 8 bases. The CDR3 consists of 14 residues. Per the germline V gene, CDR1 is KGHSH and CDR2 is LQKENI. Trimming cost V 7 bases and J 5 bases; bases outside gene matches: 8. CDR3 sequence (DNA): TGTGCCAGCTTTAAGGGACTAGAGATAGATACGCAGTATTTT. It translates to CASFKGLEIDTQYF.

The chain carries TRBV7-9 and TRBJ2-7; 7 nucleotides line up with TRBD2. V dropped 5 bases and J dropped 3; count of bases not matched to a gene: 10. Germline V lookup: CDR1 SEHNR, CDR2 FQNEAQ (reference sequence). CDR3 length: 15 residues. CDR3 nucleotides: TGTGCCAGCAGCCCCTCGTCTAGCGGCAACTACGAGCAGTACTTC. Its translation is CASSPSSSGNYEQYF.

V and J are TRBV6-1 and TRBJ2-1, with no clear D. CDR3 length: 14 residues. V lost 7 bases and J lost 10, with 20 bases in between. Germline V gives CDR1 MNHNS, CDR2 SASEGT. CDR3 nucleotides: TGTGCCAGCACCCAACTAACGGTGAGCATAGAGCAGTTCTTC. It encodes CASTQLTVSIEQFF.

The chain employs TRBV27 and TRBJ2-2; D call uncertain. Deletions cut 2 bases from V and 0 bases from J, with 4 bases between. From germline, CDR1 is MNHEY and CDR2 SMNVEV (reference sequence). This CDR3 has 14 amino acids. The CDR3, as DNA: TGTGCCAGCAGTTTAATAACGAACACCGGGGAGCTGTTTTTT. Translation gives CASSLITNTGELFF.

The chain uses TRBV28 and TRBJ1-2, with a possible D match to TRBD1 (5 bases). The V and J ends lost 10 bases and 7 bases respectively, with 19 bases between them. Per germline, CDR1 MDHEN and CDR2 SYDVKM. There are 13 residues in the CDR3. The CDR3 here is CATYEDGGGGYTF. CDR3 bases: TGTGCCACGTACGAGGACGGCGGGGGTGGCTACACCTTC.

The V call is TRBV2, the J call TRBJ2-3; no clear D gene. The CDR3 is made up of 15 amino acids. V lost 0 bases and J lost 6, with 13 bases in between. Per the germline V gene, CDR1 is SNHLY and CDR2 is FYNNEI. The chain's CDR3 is CASSEAVAGVDTQYF. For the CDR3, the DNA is TGTGCCAGCAGTGAAGCGGTCGCCGGAGTGGATACGCAGTATTTT. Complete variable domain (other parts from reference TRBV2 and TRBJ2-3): EPEVTQTPSHQVTQMGQEVILRCVPISNHLYFYWYRQILGQKVEFLVSFYNNEISEKSEIFDDQFSVERPDGSNFTLKIRSTKLEDSAMYFCASSEAVAGVDTQYFGPGTRLTVL.

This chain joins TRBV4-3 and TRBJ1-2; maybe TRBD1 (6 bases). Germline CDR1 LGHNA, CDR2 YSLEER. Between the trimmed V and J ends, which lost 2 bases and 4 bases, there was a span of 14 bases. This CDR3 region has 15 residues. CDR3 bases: TGCGCCAGCAGCCAACGGACAGAAGATCTCTATGGCTACACCTTC. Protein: CASSQRTEDLYGYTF.

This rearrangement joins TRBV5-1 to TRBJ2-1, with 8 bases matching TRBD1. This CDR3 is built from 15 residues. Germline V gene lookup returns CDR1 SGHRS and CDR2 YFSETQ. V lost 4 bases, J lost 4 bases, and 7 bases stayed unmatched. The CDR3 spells CASSRGGQGYNEQFF. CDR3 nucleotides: TGCGCCAGCAGCCGTGGCGGACAGGGTTACAATGAGCAGTTCTTC.

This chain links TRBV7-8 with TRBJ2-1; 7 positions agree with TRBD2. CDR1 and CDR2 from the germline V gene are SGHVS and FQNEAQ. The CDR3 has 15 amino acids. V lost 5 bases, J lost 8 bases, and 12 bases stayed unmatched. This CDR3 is CASSPTGGVPYEQFF. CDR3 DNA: TGTGCCAGCAGCCCCACTGGGGGGGTTCCCTATGAGCAGTTCTTC.

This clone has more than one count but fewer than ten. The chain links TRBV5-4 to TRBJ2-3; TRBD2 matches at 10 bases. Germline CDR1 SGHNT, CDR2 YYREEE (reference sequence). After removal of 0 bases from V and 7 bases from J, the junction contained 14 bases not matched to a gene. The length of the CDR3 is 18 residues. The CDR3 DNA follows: TGTGCCAGCAGCTTGGTGCCCCTTCCTAGCGGGAGTTTACATACGCAGTATTTT. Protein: CASSLVPLPSGSLHTQYF.

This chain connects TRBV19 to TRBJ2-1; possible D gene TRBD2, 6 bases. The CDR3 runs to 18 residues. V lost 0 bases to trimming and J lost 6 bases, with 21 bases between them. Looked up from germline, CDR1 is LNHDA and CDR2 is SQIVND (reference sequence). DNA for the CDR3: TGTGCCAGTAGTATAGATCCGATAGGGCGGGAAGGCATCAATGAGCAGTTCTTC. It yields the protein CASSIDPIGREGINEQFF.

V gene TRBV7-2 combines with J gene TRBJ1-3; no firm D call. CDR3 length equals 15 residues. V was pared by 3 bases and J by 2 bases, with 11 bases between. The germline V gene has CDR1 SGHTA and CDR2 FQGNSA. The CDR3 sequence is CASSFRREPGNTIYF. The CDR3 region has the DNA TGTGCCAGCAGCTTTCGACGGGAGCCTGGAAACACCATATATTTT.

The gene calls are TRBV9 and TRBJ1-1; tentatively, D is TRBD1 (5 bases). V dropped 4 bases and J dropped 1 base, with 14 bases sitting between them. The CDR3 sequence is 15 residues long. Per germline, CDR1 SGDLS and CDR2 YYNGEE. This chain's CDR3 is CASSQTGGGNTEAFF. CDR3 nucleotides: TGTGCCAGCAGCCAAACCGGGGGGGGGAACACTGAAGCTTTCTTT.